This TCR beta chain comes out of a study of shared clonotypes between healthy human individuals. Sequencing was performed with immunoSEQ multiplex PCR; in TCRdb, only in-frame clones are kept and a portion is missing. The table shows approximately 1.1 million clones, with more than 75% occurring only once. Germline V gene lookup returns CDR1 SGHNT and CDR2 YYREEE (reference sequence). With 0 bases clipped from V and 0 bases from J, the junction kept 11 bases outside the gene matches. The CDR3 extends over 18 amino acids. The J gene is TRBJ2-5, the V gene TRBV5-4; 7 bases fit TRBD1. Material: memory CD4+ T cells from PBMCs. Documented subset: CD45RA-negative fraction. This receptor was taken from a young man in good health. Some clones in this sample may be carry-over from other donors' samples. CDR3 sequence reads: CASSLGWAGGKYQETQYF. CDR3 nucleotide sequence: TGTGCCAGCAGCTTGGGTTGGGCAGGGGGAAAGTACCAAGAGACCCAGTACTTC.